The TCR beta chain under discussion was sequenced for a study of shared clonotypes between healthy human individuals. Naive CD8 isolation took CD45RO-negative cells positively selected for CCR7 and excluded terminally differentiated effector memory CD45RA+ cells. Germline V lookup: CDR1 SGHAT, CDR2 FQNNGV. V was shortened by 4 bases and J by 1 base, with 14 bases between the two germline ends. The CDR3 totals 16 residues. This table comes from immunoSEQ multiplex PCR, and its TCRdb copy is limited to in-frame clones, with some not included. This sample carries about 2.1 million clones, around 93% of them seen once, and the ten largest clones take roughly 1.7%.

This clonotype was obtained from a man aged 18 to 30 in good health. Some clones in this sample may be carry-over from other donors' samples. Sequencing used naive CD8+ T cells from PBMCs. V gene TRBV11-2 combines with J gene TRBJ2-1, with D tentatively TRBD1 (6 bases). In DNA form, the CDR3 reads TGTGCCAGCAGCTCCCGCAGGGGCCTATCCTACAATGAGCAGTTCTTC. Translation: CASSSRRGLSYNEQFF.